The 24 T cell receptor beta chains below come from one sample, sequenced in a study of PD-1 blockade in classical Hodgkin lymphoma. After autologous stem cell transplantation all patients relapsed, and prior brentuximab vedotin exposure differed between cohorts. Thawed PBMCs underwent magnetic negative selection to yield purified CD4+ T cells. Clones were sequenced by immunoSEQ multiplex PCR, and TCRdb holds only the in-frame ones, with some missing. The sample has approximately 8,200 clones; about 86% are singletons. Sequenced material: CD4+ T cells from blood, taken at baseline. The receptors were sampled from a human donor with classical Hodgkin lymphoma.

The sample holds one count of this clone. V is TRBV19 and J is TRBJ1-5, with 10 positions matching TRBD1. The germline gives CDR1 LNHDA, CDR2 SQIVND (reference sequence). V was pared by 5 bases and J by 2 bases, with 3 bases of the junction left unmatched. The CDR3 sequence is 15 residues long. CDR3 residues: CASSRQGAGNQPQHF. The CDR3 bases are TGTGCCAGTAGTCGACAGGGGGCGGGCAATCAGCCCCAGCATTTT.

This clone was observed a single time. This chain joins TRBV10-3 and TRBJ2-3, with D hard to call. The V and J ends lost 10 bases and 6 bases respectively, with 17 bases between them. The CDR3 extends over 13 amino acids. From germline, CDR1 is ENHRY and CDR2 SYGVKD. CDR3 region: CATNPGAEDTQYF. In DNA, the CDR3 is TGTGCCACGAATCCGGGTGCGGAGGATACGCAGTATTTT.

This chain joins TRBV29-1 and TRBJ2-5, with D perhaps matching TRBD2 (7 bases). V shed 5 bases and J shed 5 bases, with 9 bases lying between them. Germline V gene lookup returns CDR1 SQVTM and CDR2 ANQGSEA. This CDR3 comprises 11 residues. CDR3 sequence reads: CSVRGGETQYF. CDR3 in DNA: TGCAGCGTTAGGGGGGGGGAGACCCAGTACTTC.

The chain joins TRBV29-1 to TRBJ2-7; possibly TRBD1 for D (6 bases). CDR3 size: 11 residues. Germline CDR1 SQVTM, CDR2 ANQGSEA. Trimming stripped 4 bases from V and 6 bases from J, with 10 bases between. CDR3 DNA sequence: TGCAGCGTTGCACAGGGTGGCGAGCAGTACTTC. Protein product: CSVAQGGEQYF.

The CDR3 spells CASSLEVRGATEAFF. The DNA of the CDR3 is TGCGCCAGCAGCTTGGAGGTCAGGGGGGCGACTGAAGCTTTCTTT. The gene calls are TRBV5-1 and TRBJ1-1, with 7 nucleotides matching TRBD1. Germline lookup yields CDR1 SGHRS and CDR2 YFSETQ. This CDR3 contains 15 residues. V dropped 0 bases and J dropped 5; count of bases not matched to a gene: 7.

The chain links TRBV5-1 to TRBJ2-2; D is unresolved. Germline V gene sequence: CDR1 SGHRS, CDR2 YFSETQ. The V gene lost 2 bases and the J gene lost 2 bases, with 7 bases spanning the gap. The CDR3 runs 14 residues. The CDR3 DNA reads TGCGCCAGCAGCTTAGGTAGTAACACCGGGGAGCTGTTTTTT. Protein sequence: CASSLGSNTGELFF. Based on the CDR3 plus reference TRBV5-1 and TRBJ2-2, the full variable domain is KAGVTQTPRYLIKTRGQQVTLSCSPISGHRSVSWYQQTPGQGLQFLFEYFSETQRNKGNFPGRFSGRQFSNSRSEMNVSTLELGDSALYLCASSLGSNTGELFFGEGSRLTVL.

V gene TRBV11-2 combines with J gene TRBJ1-1, with D uncertain. The CDR3 spans 14 residues. The V and J ends lost 1 base and 0 bases respectively, with 6 bases between them. Germline CDR1 is SGHAT and CDR2 is FQNNGV. CDR3 nucleotides: TGTGCCAGCAGCTTAGCCGGGGTGAACACTGAAGCTTTCTTT. Translating it yields CASSLAGVNTEAFF.

The J gene is TRBJ2-7, the V gene TRBV14; D is uncertain. The V gene's germline CDR1 is SGHDN and CDR2 FVKESK. The V and J ends lost 6 bases and 2 bases respectively, with 11 bases between them. The CDR3 has 13 amino acids. CDR3 loop: CASSRADTYEQYF. CDR3 bases: TGTGCCAGCAGTCGGGCAGACACCTACGAGCAGTACTTC.

The CDR3 sequence is CASSLPSGTLNTGELFF. The CDR3, as DNA: TGTGCCAGCAGTCTCCCCTCCGGGACACTAAACACCGGGGAGCTGTTTTTT. V gene TRBV28 combines with J gene TRBJ2-2; perhaps TRBD1 as D (6 bases). CDR3 length: 17 amino acids. V was pared by 5 bases and J by 2 bases, with 18 bases between. Germline values: CDR1 MDHEN, CDR2 SYDVKM.

This chain links TRBV28 with TRBJ1-3; TRBD1 is a possible D gene (5 bases). Trimming stripped 8 bases from V and 2 bases from J, with 10 bases between. The CDR3 runs 13 residues. The V gene's germline CDR1 is MDHEN and CDR2 SYDVKM. The CDR3 coding sequence is TGTGCCAGCCGTGGGGGGGCTGGAAACACCATATATTTT. Translated, it gives CASRGGAGNTIYF.

The V gene is TRBV18, the J gene TRBJ2-2; TRBD2 matches 12 bases. J lost 1 base, V lost 3 bases, and 9 bases had no gene match. There are 19 residues in the CDR3. Germline V CDR1 and CDR2: KGHSH, LQKENI. The CDR3 DNA sequence: TGTGCCAGCTCACCCCGCCCAGCTAGCGGGAGGGTGAACACCGGGGAGCTGTTTTTT. Residues: CASSPRPASGRVNTGELFF.

This clone is a singleton in its sample. The chain is built from TRBV6-6 and TRBJ1-2; 9 positions match TRBD1. J was trimmed by 9 bases and V by 5 bases; bases with no gene match: 16. Germline V gene data show CDR1 as MNHNY and CDR2 as SVGAGI (reference sequence). This CDR3 has 16 residues. In DNA, the CDR3 is TGTGCCAGCAGTAACTACAGGGGGCCTGGCTTAATAAGCTACACCTTC. Its translation is CASSNYRGPGLISYTF.

The chain links TRBV18 to TRBJ2-7; weak D call: TRBD1 (5 bases). The CDR3 runs to 13 residues. Trimming took 3 bases from V and 5 from J, leaving 11 bases between them. Looked up from germline, CDR1 is KGHSH and CDR2 is LQKENI. The CDR3 protein is CASSPSGLNEQYF. The CDR3 bases are TGTGCCAGCTCACCCTCAGGGCTAAACGAGCAGTACTTC.

V and J are TRBV7-9 and TRBJ2-1; 10 bases agree with TRBD2. The trim removed 5 bases at V and 6 bases at J, leaving 13 bases unmatched. Germline lookup yields CDR1 SEHNR and CDR2 FQNEAQ (reference sequence). The CDR3 spans 17 residues. CDR3 residues: CASSRRGGLAGVNEQFF. For the CDR3, the DNA is TGTGCCAGCAGCCGACGAGGGGGGCTAGCGGGAGTCAATGAGCAGTTCTTC.

In its sample, this clone was seen once. CDR3 DNA sequence: TGTGCCAGTAGCCTACTGAGGGCAGTCAACACTGAAGCTTTCTTT. It encodes CASSLLRAVNTEAFF. The chain is built from TRBV19 and TRBJ1-1; D call uncertain. Germline V gene data show CDR1 as LNHDA and CDR2 as SQIVND (reference sequence). The CDR3 runs to 15 residues. Between the trimmed V and J ends, which lost 6 bases and 2 bases, there was a span of 16 bases.

The V and J genes are TRBV9 and TRBJ1-3; 7 nucleotides align to TRBD1. CDR1 SGDLS and CDR2 YYNGEE come from the germline V gene. The CDR3 covers 16 residues. Germline trimming cut 0 bases from V and 0 bases from J; bases unmatched to any gene: 3. CDR3 residues: CASSVGDRDSGNTIYF. The CDR3 DNA reads as TGTGCCAGCAGCGTAGGAGACAGGGACTCTGGAAACACCATATATTTT.

The chain combines TRBV7-2 with TRBJ2-2, with TRBD2 as a possible D gene (6 bases). V lost 1 base, J lost 0 bases, and 6 bases lay in between. CDR1 and CDR2 from the germline V gene are SGHTA and FQGNSA. The CDR3 contains 15 residues. The CDR3 reads CASSLGLANTGELFF. The CDR3 nucleotides read TGTGCCAGCAGCTTAGGACTAGCGAACACCGGGGAGCTGTTTTTT.

V usage is TRBV7-2 and J usage is TRBJ1-1; D remains unclear. The CDR3 loop spans 14 amino acids. Trimming took off 3 bases at V and 4 bases at J, with 12 bases between the two ends. Germline lookup yields CDR1 SGHTA and CDR2 FQGNSA. The CDR3, as DNA: TGTGCCAGCAGCTTGGACCGCTTCTTCACTGAAGCTTTCTTT. Translated: CASSLDRFFTEAFF.

V is TRBV12-5 and J is TRBJ2-7, with no clear D. The germline V gene has CDR1 LGHNT and CDR2 FRNRAP. The length of the CDR3 is 13 residues. With 7 bases removed from V and 2 bases from J, the gap between germline ends came to 12 bases. CDR3 bases: TGTGCTAGTGACCCGACGCCGACCTACGAGCAGTACTTC. Translated, it gives CASDPTPTYEQYF.

This clone was counted a single time. The chain couples TRBV6-5 to TRBJ1-1, with 9 bases identical to TRBD1. V was pared by 4 bases and J by 10 bases, with 10 bases of the junction left unmatched. The germline V gene has CDR1 MNHEY and CDR2 SVGAGI. The CDR3 runs 14 residues. CDR3 nucleotides: TGTGCCAGCAGTTCCCCCTTACAGGGGGCACCAGCTTTCTTT. Translating it yields CASSSPLQGAPAFF.

This CDR3 reads CASSLAPKETQYF. In DNA form, the CDR3 reads TGTGCCAGCAGCTTGGCCCCGAAGGAGACCCAGTACTTC. The chain recombines TRBV5-4 with TRBJ2-5; unclear D gene. CDR3 length: 13 amino acids. In germline, CDR1 is SGHNT, CDR2 YYREEE (reference sequence). Between the trimmed V and J ends, which lost 0 bases and 5 bases, there was a span of 8 bases.

The chain recombines TRBV6-4 with TRBJ1-1, with 7 bases fitting TRBD1. Germline V lookup: CDR1 MRHNA, CDR2 SNTAGT. V was clipped by 8 bases and J by 3 bases; unmatched bases: 9. The CDR3 consists of 14 residues. CDR3 coding DNA: TGTGCCAGCCGCCACAGGGGCGAGGACACTGAAGCTTTCTTT. Protein product: CASRHRGEDTEAFF.

The chain recombines TRBV2 with TRBJ2-7, with D unclear. The V and J ends lost 6 bases and 5 bases respectively, with 8 bases between them. The CDR3 loop spans 11 amino acids. Per germline, CDR1 SNHLY and CDR2 FYNNEI. The CDR3: CASSTLNEQYF. CDR3 DNA: TGTGCCAGCAGCACGTTAAACGAGCAGTACTTC. The variable domain in full, completed from reference TRBV2 and TRBJ2-7, reads EPEVTQTPSHQVTQMGQEVILRCVPISNHLYFYWYRQILGQKVEFLVSFYNNEISEKSEIFDDQFSVERPDGSNFTLKIRSTKLEDSAMYFCASSTLNEQYFGPGTRLTVT.

J is TRBJ1-1 and V is TRBV6-5; D is uncertain. V was cut by 0 bases and J by 4 bases, with 6 bases left in between. Germline V gene lookup returns CDR1 MNHEY and CDR2 SVGAGI. The CDR3 covers 13 residues. CDR3 sequence: CASSYSTTTEAFF. In nucleotides, the CDR3 is TGTGCCAGCAGTTACTCGACTACCACTGAAGCTTTCTTT.